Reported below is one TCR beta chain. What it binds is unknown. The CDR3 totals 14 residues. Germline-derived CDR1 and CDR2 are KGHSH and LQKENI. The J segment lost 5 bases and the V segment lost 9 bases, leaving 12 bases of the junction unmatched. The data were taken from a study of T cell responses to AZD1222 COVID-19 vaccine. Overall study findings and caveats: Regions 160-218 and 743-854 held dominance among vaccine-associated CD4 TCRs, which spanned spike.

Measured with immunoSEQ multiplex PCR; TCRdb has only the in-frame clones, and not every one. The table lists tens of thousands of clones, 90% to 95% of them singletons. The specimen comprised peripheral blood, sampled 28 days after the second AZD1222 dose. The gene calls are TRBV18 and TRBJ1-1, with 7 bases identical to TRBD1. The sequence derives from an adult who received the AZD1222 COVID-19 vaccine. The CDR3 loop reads CASSNRGMGTEAFF. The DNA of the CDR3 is TGTGCCAGTTCAAACAGGGGTATGGGGACTGAAGCTTTCTTT.